This TCR beta chain was identified in a study of PD-1 blockade in classical Hodgkin lymphoma. Germline assignment: CDR1 LNHNV and CDR2 YYDKDF (reference sequence). The trim removed 4 bases at V and 7 bases at J, leaving 8 bases unmatched. CDR3 length equals 14 residues. Time point of the sample: cycle 4 day 1 (C4D1), after 6 weeks of nivolumab. Every patient experienced relapse after autologous stem cell transplantation, and brentuximab vedotin exposure varied. In the case of this clone: The target antigen is unknown.

Overall study findings and caveats: TCR diversity at baseline was reported to be reduced in newly diagnosed patients relative to healthy donors. Underlying causes for the observed repertoire differences were not defined, possibly disease activity or prior therapy.

Clones were read by immunoSEQ multiplex PCR, and TCRdb kept only the in-frame ones, dropping some. The repertoire holds approximately 90,000 clones, with nearly 85% as singletons. The source of this sequence is a human donor with classical Hodgkin lymphoma. The V call is TRBV15, the J call TRBJ2-7; TRBD1 matches 9 bases. Specimen: peripheral blood mononuclear cells (PBMCs), collected before the fourth cycle of nivolumab. CDR3 nucleotide sequence: TGTGCCACCAGCACGAACAGGGGGCGTGGGGAGCAGTACTTC. It specifies CATSTNRGRGEQYF.